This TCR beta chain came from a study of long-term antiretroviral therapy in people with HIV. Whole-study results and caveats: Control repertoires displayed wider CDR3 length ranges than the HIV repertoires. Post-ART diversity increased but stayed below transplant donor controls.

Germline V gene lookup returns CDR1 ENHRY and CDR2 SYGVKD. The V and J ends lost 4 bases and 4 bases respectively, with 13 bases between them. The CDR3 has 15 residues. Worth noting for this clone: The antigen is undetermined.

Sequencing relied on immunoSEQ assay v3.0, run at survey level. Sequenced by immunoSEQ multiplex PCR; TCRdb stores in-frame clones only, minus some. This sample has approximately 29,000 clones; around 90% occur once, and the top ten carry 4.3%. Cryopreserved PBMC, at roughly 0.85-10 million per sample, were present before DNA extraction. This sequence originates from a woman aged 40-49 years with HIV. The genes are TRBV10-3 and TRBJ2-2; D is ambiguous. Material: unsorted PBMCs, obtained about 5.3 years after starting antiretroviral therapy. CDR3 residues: CAISVEASSTGELFF. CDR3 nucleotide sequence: TGTGCCATCAGTGTGGAAGCCTCCAGCACCGGGGAGCTGTTTTTT.